This T cell receptor (beta chain) derives from a study of T cells in Graves' hyperthyroidism and ophthalmopathy. Germline assignment: CDR1 SQVTM and CDR2 ANQGSEA. CDR3 size: 12 residues. With respect to this clonotype: An end of the junction differs from the germline gene, which may be a read error.

Amplification of TCR beta CDR3 regions was performed using RNA transcripts as template. A first-round RT-PCR of the TCR CDR3 used the HTBI primer set. TCRdb independently ran MiXCR on the multiplex PCR reads; one entry per CDR3 protein. Among some 800,000 distinct CDR3 sequences listed, about two fifths were seen once. The receptor comes from a man in his late teens or twenties with Graves' hyperthyroidism. The sample comprised blood. This rearrangement joins TRBV29-1 to TRBJ2-6, with 7 bases aligning to TRBD1. The DNA of the CDR3 is TGCAGCGGACAGGGTGGGGCCAACGTCCCGACTTTC. Its translation: CSGQGGANVPTF.